The clone carrying this TCR beta chain was recorded a few times. This entry belongs to a study of early T cells in non-severe SARS-CoV-2 infection. The V gene lost 6 bases and the J gene lost 5 bases, with 13 bases spanning the gap. This CDR3 has 14 residues. Unique molecular identifiers tagged individual cDNA molecules. In TCRdb, the 5' RACE reads were re-called with MiXCR into one record per CDR3 protein. This sample carries about 22,000 distinct CDR3 sequences, 4.7% of them seen once, and the ten largest clones take around 17%. The chain has TRBV12-3 or TRBV12-4 and TRBJ2-2; weak D call: TRBD2 (6 bases). This TCR was recovered from an adult who was a healthcare worker with PCR-confirmed SARS-CoV-2 infection or an uninfected control (not recorded which). The specimen was whole blood. Here the CDR3 reads CASSPGEMTGELFF. CDR3 DNA: TGTGCCAGCAGCCCGGGGGAGATGACCGGGGAGCTGTTTTTT.